The entry that follows covers one T cell receptor (beta chain) sequence. Template switching by 5'RACE produced TCR cDNA, adding a universal primer site and UMIs. In TCRdb, the 5' RACE reads were re-called with MiXCR into one record per CDR3 protein. The sample lists hundreds of thousands of distinct CDR3 sequences; 13% were seen once. This specimen belongs to a study of T cells after yellow fever vaccination. CDR3 length equals 13 residues. The germline V gene has CDR1 SGHTA and CDR2 FQGNSA. The V and J ends lost 1 base and 6 bases, in that order; junction bases with no gene match: 3. This TCR derives from a man aged 25-45 years who received the YFV17D yellow fever vaccine. The rearrangement joins TRBV7-2 to TRBJ2-7, with 7 bases fitting TRBD2. This sample comprised PBMCs, obtained on the day of the yellow fever booster vaccination. CDR3 coding DNA: TGTGCCAGCAGCTTAGTTCGGGAGGTCGAGCAGTACTTC. Amino acid sequence: CASSLVREVEQYF.